This passage covers 17 T cell receptor beta chains from one sample sequenced in a study of blood T cell repertoires in COVID-19. Assay: immunoSEQ multiplex PCR; the TCRdb copy retains only in-frame clones and omits some. The sample shows over 75,000 clones, around 93% of them seen only once. The specimen sequenced was peripheral blood. The receptors were sampled from a human donor with active COVID-19. The donor label of this sample is uncertain.

The V call is TRBV28, the J call TRBJ2-3; 7 bases map to TRBD1. Germline trimming cut 5 bases from V and 2 bases from J; bases unmatched to any gene: 13. Germline V lookup: CDR1 MDHEN, CDR2 SYDVKM. The CDR3 spans 17 residues. The CDR3 nucleotides are TGTGCCAGCAGTCCCCGGGACAGAGGGCCCCACACAGATACGCAGTATTTT. Translated: CASSPRDRGPHTDTQYF.

This sequence joins TRBV7-7 and TRBJ2-5; D possibly corresponds to TRBD1 (5 bases). Trimming took off 3 bases at V and 2 bases at J, with 7 bases between the two ends. Looked up from germline, CDR1 is SSHAT and CDR2 is FNYEAQ (reference sequence). The CDR3 is 13 amino acids. CDR3 bases: TGTGCCAGCAGCTTGCGGACACAAGAGACCCAGTACTTC. Translated: CASSLRTQETQYF. The variable domain in full, completed from reference TRBV7-7 and TRBJ2-5, reads GAGVSQSPRYKVTKRGQDVTLRCDPISSHATLYWYQQALGQGPEFLTYFNYEAQPDKSGLPSDRFSAERPEGSISTLTIQRTEQRDSAMYRCASSLRTQETQYFGPGTRLLVL.

This chain joins TRBV5-6 and TRBJ2-3, with D perhaps matching TRBD1 (5 bases). Germline V gene sequence: CDR1 SGHDT, CDR2 YYEEEE. Between the trimmed V and J ends, which lost 0 bases and 2 bases, there was a span of 13 bases. The CDR3 spans 16 residues. As DNA, the CDR3 is TGTGCCAGCAGCTTGGTGTGGGGCAGACTCACAGATACGCAGTATTTT. It translates to CASSLVWGRLTDTQYF.

This clone was seen a single time. The rearrangement joins TRBV18 to TRBJ1-5; D not certain. Trimming removed 5 bases from V and 1 base from J, with 3 bases in between. The CDR3 is made up of 12 amino acids. Germline V gene lookup returns CDR1 KGHSH and CDR2 LQKENI. The CDR3 region has the DNA TGTGCCAGCTCAGGCAGCAATCAGCCCCAGCATTTT. As protein: CASSGSNQPQHF.

V usage is TRBV7-6 and J usage is TRBJ1-4; D may be TRBD1 (5 bases). V was pared by 0 bases and J by 8 bases, with 10 bases between. This CDR3 has 14 amino acids. The germline gives CDR1 SGHVS, CDR2 FNYEAQ. The CDR3: CASSLARASEKLFF. The CDR3 DNA follows: TGTGCCAGCAGCTTAGCCAGGGCAAGCGAAAAACTGTTTTTT.

This chain connects TRBV2 to TRBJ2-3, with 11 nucleotides matching TRBD2. The length of the CDR3 is 17 residues. Germline assignment: CDR1 SNHLY and CDR2 FYNNEI. V gave up 5 bases and J gave up 6 bases; unmatched junction bases: 13. CDR3: CASSRGLAGSVWDTQYF. The CDR3 DNA follows: TGTGCCAGCAGTCGCGGACTAGCGGGCTCAGTTTGGGATACGCAGTATTTT.

The V call is TRBV24-1, the J call TRBJ2-3, with 7 bases that match TRBD1. V dropped 3 bases and J dropped 3; count of bases not matched to a gene: 5. Germline V gene lookup returns CDR1 KGHDR and CDR2 SFDVKD. The CDR3 runs to 15 residues. As DNA, the CDR3 is TGTGCCACCAGTGATCCAGGACAGGAGACAGATACGCAGTATTTT. This sequence encodes CATSDPGQETDTQYF.

The CDR3 sequence is CASSEGGLDYGYTF. The CDR3 DNA is TGTGCCAGCAGTGAAGGGGGGCTGGACTATGGCTACACCTTC. The genes are TRBV6-1 and TRBJ1-2; TRBD1 is a possible D gene (6 bases). The CDR3 length is 14 residues. Trimming left V 1 base short and J 3 bases short, with 9 bases between. CDR1 and CDR2 from the germline V gene are MNHNS and SASEGT.

The CDR3: CASSRDRFQPQHF. The CDR3 coding sequence is TGTGCCAGCAGTAGGGACAGATTCCAGCCCCAGCATTTT. This chain joins TRBV27 and TRBJ1-5; 7 bases agree with TRBD1. The CDR3 extends over 13 amino acids. Germline assignment: CDR1 MNHEY and CDR2 SMNVEV (reference sequence). Trimming took 5 bases from V and 7 from J; bases not matched to a gene: 5.

The V call is TRBV5-1, the J call TRBJ1-1; D remains ambiguous. Germline CDR1 and CDR2: SGHRS and YFSETQ. V lost 4 bases, J lost 7 bases, and 20 bases lay in between. The CDR3 runs 15 residues. CDR3 nucleotide sequence: TGCGCCAGCAGCGAACCCGTTATCGGGTCTCGTGAAGCTTTCTTT. As protein: CASSEPVIGSREAFF.

The rearrangement joins TRBV3-1 (or the pseudogene TRBV3-2) to TRBJ1-5, with TRBD1 as a possible D gene (5 bases). Germline V gene lookup returns CDR1 LGHDT and CDR2 YNNKEL (reference sequence). The germline V and J ends were trimmed by 1 base and 5 bases, with 12 bases remaining between them. This CDR3 comprises 15 residues. CDR3 coding DNA: TGTGCCAGCAGCCAAGCTCTAGGGGTGTATCAGCCCCAGCATTTT. It translates to CASSQALGVYQPQHF.

Of note for this clone: Compared with germline, one end of the junction differs, possibly owing to a read error. The gene calls are TRBV6-2 or TRBV6-3 and TRBJ1-3, with 8 bases matching TRBD1. The CDR3 runs 15 residues. Germline V lookup: CDR1 MNHEY, CDR2 SVGEGT. The CDR3 region is CASTPDRDSGSTIYF. CDR3 nucleotides: TGTGCCAGCACCCCGGACAGGGACTCTGGAAGCACCATATATTTT.

The CDR3, as DNA: TGTGCCAGTAGTATCGACAGGGGTCGCGGTGAGCAGTTCTTC. It encodes CASSIDRGRGEQFF. This chain links TRBV19 with TRBJ2-1, with 8 bases aligning to TRBD1. V lost 3 bases and J lost 9; bases outside the gene matches: 7. This CDR3 is built from 14 residues. Germline V gives CDR1 LNHDA, CDR2 SQIVND (reference sequence).

The J gene is TRBJ2-3, the V gene TRBV5-1; TRBD1 agrees at 7 bases. Germline V CDR1 and CDR2: SGHRS, YFSETQ. The CDR3 is made up of 15 amino acids. With V trimmed by 0 bases and J by 5 bases, 6 bases remained unmatched. CDR3 DNA sequence: TGCGCCAGCAGCTTGGTAGGGGGCGCAGGAGATACGCAGTATTTT. Translated, it gives CASSLVGGAGDTQYF.

The V call is TRBV11-2, the J call TRBJ2-5; maybe TRBD2 (5 bases). The CDR3 has 14 amino acids. V dropped 2 bases and J dropped 2 bases, with 9 bases sitting between them. Germline V gene sequence: CDR1 SGHAT, CDR2 FQNNGV. CDR3 in DNA: TGTGCCAGCAGCTTAACCGGGATACAAGAGACCCAGTACTTC. Amino acids: CASSLTGIQETQYF.

The rearrangement joins TRBV28 to TRBJ2-3; D is perhaps TRBD1 (5 bases). This CDR3 is built from 15 residues. Germline V gene data show CDR1 as MDHEN and CDR2 as SYDVKM. Trimming left V 6 bases short and J 0 bases short, with 13 bases between. The CDR3 nucleotides are TGTGCCAGCAGCGATATGACAGCTAGCACAGATACGCAGTATTTT. It specifies CASSDMTASTDTQYF.

The CDR3 loop reads CASSLGQGAIGEAFF. The CDR3 bases are TGTGCCAGCTCGCTTGGACAGGGGGCGATAGGTGAAGCTTTCTTT. The chain couples TRBV18 to TRBJ1-1; TRBD1 matches 11 bases. With V trimmed by 6 bases and J by 7 bases, 10 bases remained unmatched. This CDR3 comprises 15 residues. Germline V gives CDR1 KGHSH, CDR2 LQKENI.